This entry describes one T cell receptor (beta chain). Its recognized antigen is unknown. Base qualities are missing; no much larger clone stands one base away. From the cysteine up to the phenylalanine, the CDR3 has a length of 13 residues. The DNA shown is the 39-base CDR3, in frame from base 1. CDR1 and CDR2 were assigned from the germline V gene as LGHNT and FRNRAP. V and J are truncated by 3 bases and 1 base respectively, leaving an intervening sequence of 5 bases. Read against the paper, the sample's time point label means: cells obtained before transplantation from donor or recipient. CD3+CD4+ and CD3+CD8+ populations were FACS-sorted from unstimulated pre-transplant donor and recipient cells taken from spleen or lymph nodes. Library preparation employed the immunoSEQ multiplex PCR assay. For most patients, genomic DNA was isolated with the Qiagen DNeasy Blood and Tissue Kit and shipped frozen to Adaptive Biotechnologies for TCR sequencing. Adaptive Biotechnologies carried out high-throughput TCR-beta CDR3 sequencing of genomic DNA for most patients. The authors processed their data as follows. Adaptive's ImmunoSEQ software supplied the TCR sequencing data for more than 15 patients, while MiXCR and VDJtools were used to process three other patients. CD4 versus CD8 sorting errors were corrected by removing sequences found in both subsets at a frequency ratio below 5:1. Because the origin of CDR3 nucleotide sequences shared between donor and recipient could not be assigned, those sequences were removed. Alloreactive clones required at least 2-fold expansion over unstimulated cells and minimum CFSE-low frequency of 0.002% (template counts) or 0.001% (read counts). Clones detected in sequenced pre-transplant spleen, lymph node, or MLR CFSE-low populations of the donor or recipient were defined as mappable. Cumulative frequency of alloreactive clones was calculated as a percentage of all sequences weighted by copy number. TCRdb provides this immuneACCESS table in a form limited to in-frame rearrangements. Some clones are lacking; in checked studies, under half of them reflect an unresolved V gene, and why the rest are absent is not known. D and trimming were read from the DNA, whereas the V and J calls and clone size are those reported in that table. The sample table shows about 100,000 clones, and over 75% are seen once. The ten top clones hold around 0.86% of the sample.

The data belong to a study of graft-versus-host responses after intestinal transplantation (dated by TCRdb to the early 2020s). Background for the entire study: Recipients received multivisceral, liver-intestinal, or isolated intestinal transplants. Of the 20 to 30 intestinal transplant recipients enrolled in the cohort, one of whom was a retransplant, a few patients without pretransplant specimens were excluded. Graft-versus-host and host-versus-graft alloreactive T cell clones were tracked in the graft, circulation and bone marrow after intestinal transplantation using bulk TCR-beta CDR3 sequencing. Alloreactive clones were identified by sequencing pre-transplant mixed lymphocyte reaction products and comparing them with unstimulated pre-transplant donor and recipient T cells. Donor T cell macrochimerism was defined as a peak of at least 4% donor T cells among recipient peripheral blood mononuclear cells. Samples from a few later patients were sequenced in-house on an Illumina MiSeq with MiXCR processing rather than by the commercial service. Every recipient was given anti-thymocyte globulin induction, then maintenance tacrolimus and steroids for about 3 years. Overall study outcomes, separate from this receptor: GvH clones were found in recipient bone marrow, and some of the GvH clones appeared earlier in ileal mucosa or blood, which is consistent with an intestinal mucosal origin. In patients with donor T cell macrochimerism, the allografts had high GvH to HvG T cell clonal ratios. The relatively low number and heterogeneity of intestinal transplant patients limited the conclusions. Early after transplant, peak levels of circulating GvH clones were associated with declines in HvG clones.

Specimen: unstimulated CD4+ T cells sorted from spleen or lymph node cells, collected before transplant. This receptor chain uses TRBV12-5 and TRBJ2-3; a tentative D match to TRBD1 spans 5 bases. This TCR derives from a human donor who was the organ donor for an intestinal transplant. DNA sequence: TGTGCTAGTGGTTTAGGGGGCACAGATACGCAGTATTTT. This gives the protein CASGLGGTDTQYF. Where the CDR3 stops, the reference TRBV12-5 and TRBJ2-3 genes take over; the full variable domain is DARVTQTPRHKVTEMGQEVTMRCQPILGHNTVFWYRQTMMQGLELLAYFRNRAPLDDSGMPKDRFSAEMPDATLATLKIQPSEPRDSAVYFCASGLGGTDTQYFGPGTRLTVL.